The rows below give T cell receptor beta chains drawn from one sample of a study of cytomegalovirus exposure and HLA in healthy donors. Sequencing was performed with immunoSEQ multiplex PCR; in TCRdb, only in-frame clones are kept and a portion is missing. The listing contains 100,000 to 150,000 clones. The sequenced sample was PBMCs. The receptors stem from a man in his late teens or twenties in good health and CMV-seronegative. Each CDR3 is given with its conserved first and last residue. The D gene is left open where the match is weak.

d_call j_call v_call cdr3_nt cdr3_aa
NA TRBJ1-6 TRBV28 TGTGCCAGCAGTTTAGGGGGCACATCACCCCTCCACTTT CASSLGGTSPLHF
NA TRBJ1-2 TRBV7-2 TGTGCCAGCAGCCCAGTGAGGGCAGGAGGGAACTATGGCTACACCTTC CASSPVRAGGNYGYTF
NA TRBJ2-1 TRBV25-1 TGTGCCAGCAGTTACGCAGGGCCAGGGAGGGAGCAGTTCTTC CASSYAGPGREQFF
TRBD1 TRBJ2-7 TRBV9 TGTGCCAGCAGCGCCCGACAGGGCCACGAGCAGTACTTC CASSARQGHEQYF
TRBD2 TRBJ2-3 TRBV5-6 TGTGCCGGATCTAGCGGTAGCACAGATACGCAGTATTTT CAGSSGSTDTQYF
TRBD2 TRBJ2-3 TRBV4-1 TGCGCCAGCAGCCGGTTGGGGGGTAGCGGGGGGGCGAATACGCAGTATTTT CASSRLGGSGGANTQYF
TRBD2 TRBJ2-5 TRBV5-4 TGTGCCAGCAGCTTGTTATCTAGCGGGAGCATTAGGGAGACCCAGTACTTC CASSLLSSGSIRETQYF
TRBD1 TRBJ2-7 TRBV5-6 TGTGCCAGCAGCGATACAGGGGGCAAATACGAGCAGTACTTC CASSDTGGKYEQYF
NA TRBJ2-5 TRBV7-2 TGTGCCAGCAGCTTGGGTGCAGGGAATATATGGGAGACCCAGTACTTC CASSLGAGNIWETQYF
TRBD1 TRBJ1-1 TRBV5-1 TGCGCCAGCAGCCCTGGGACAGGCATGAACACTGAAGCTTTCTTT CASSPGTGMNTEAFF
NA TRBJ2-7 TRBV4-3 TGCGCCAGCAGCCAAGATCGGGGGATTTACGAGCAGTACTTC CASSQDRGIYEQYF
NA TRBJ1-2 TRBV28 TGTGCCAGCAGTTCAGGACAAACTAACTATGGCTACACCTTC CASSSGQTNYGYTF
NA TRBJ2-4 TRBV7-9 TGTGCCAGCAGCTTAGCCCCGCGGGACATTCAGTACTTC CASSLAPRDIQYF
TRBD1 TRBJ2-7 TRBV5-6 TGTGCCAGCAGCTTCGGGACAGACGCCTACGAGCAGTACTTC CASSFGTDAYEQYF
NA TRBJ1-4 TRBV27 TGTGCCAGCAGTTTGATGGGGGCCAATGAAAAACTGTTTTTT CASSLMGANEKLFF
TRBD1 TRBJ2-2 TRBV7-6 TGTGCCAGCAGCTCCCCGGACAGGGGAAAGGCCGGGGAGCTGTTTTTT CASSSPDRGKAGELFF
NA TRBJ2-7 TRBV28 TGTGCCAGCAGTTTCTTTACGAGACAACCCTACGAGCAGTACTTC CASSFFTRQPYEQYF